A single sample gave rise to the 13 T cell receptor beta chains below, sequenced in a study of T cell repertoires in cytomegalovirus infection. TCRdb re-analysed the reads in MiXCR, keeping a single row per CDR3 protein. The sample shows around 750,000 distinct CDR3 sequences, roughly 33% of them seen only once. These receptors have no known antigen. The specimen comprised cultured CD8+ T cells from PBMCs, sampled from culture after CMV antigen stimulation. All receptors derive from a human donor in good health (CMV status not recorded). Some clones in this sample may be carry-over from other donors' samples.

In this sample, this clonotype turned up a few times. V is TRBV4-1 and J is TRBJ1-1, with TRBD1 as a possible D gene (6 bases). Trimming shortened V by 4 bases and J by 0 bases, and 15 bases separated the two germline ends. CDR3 size: 16 residues. The V gene's germline CDR1 is MGHRA and CDR2 YSYEKL. CDR3 loop: CASSLPGAGLNTEAFF. The CDR3 DNA follows: TGCGCCAGCAGCCTCCCAGGGGCAGGTCTGAACACTGAAGCTTTCTTT.

CDR3 sequence reads: CASSKGLAGGEAYNEQFF. The CDR3, as DNA: TGTGCCAGCAGCAAGGGACTAGCGGGGGGGGAGGCCTACAATGAGCAGTTCTTC. This chain uses TRBV7-2 with TRBJ2-1; 16 nucleotides match TRBD2. CDR1 and CDR2 (germline): SGHTA, FQGNSA. Trimming took 5 bases from V and 2 from J; bases not matched to a gene: 6. The CDR3 covers 18 residues.

This chain uses TRBV5-1 with TRBJ1-1; D is uncertain. The V end was cut by 0 bases, the J end by 7 bases, with 16 bases between. CDR1 SGHRS and CDR2 YFSETQ come from the germline V gene. This CDR3 is 15 amino acids long. This chain's CDR3 is CASSLVGEKILEAFF. CDR3 coding DNA: TGCGCCAGCAGCTTGGTTGGAGAGAAGATTCTTGAAGCTTTCTTT.

This clonotype was observed a few times. The chain links TRBV19 to TRBJ1-1, with a tentative D call TRBD1 (6 bases). Germline-derived CDR1 and CDR2 are LNHDA and SQIVND (reference sequence). The CDR3 contains 15 residues. V lost 7 bases to trimming and J lost 1 base, with 16 bases between them. This CDR3 reads CASKAGANTNTEAFF. The CDR3 DNA follows: TGTGCCAGTAAGGCGGGGGCGAATACGAACACTGAAGCTTTCTTT.

This clonotype was found many times. This chain uses TRBV27 with TRBJ1-6; D ambiguous. The V end lost 2 bases, the J end lost 5 bases, and 16 bases lay between the germline ends. CDR1 and CDR2 from the germline V gene are MNHEY and SMNVEV (reference sequence). The length of the CDR3 is 17 residues. The CDR3 region is CASSLRSRPGNNSPLHF. The DNA of the CDR3 is TGTGCCAGCAGTTTAAGGTCGAGGCCGGGGAATAATTCACCCCTCCACTTT.

This clonotype has only a few counts. The V gene is TRBV20-1, the J gene TRBJ2-2; 11 nucleotides agree with TRBD2. V was clipped by 5 bases and J by 0 bases; unmatched bases: 8. The CDR3 is 17 amino acids. Germline CDR1 and CDR2: DFQATT and SNEGSKA (reference sequence). The CDR3 sequence is CSASRLAGFANTGELFF. The DNA of the CDR3 is TGCAGTGCTTCGAGACTAGCGGGGTTCGCGAACACCGGGGAGCTGTTTTTT.

The genes are TRBV10-3 and TRBJ2-5; maybe TRBD1 (6 bases). This CDR3 is 13 amino acids long. V lost 9 bases and J lost 5, with 16 bases in between. Looked up from germline, CDR1 is ENHRY and CDR2 is SYGVKD. The CDR3 sequence is CAIRGGEYETQYF. CDR3 sequence (DNA): TGTGCCATTCGTGGGGGCGAGTACGAGACCCAGTACTTC.

The count of this clonotype is one. The rearrangement uses TRBV7-4 and TRBJ2-1; 7 bases align to TRBD2. Germline V gene lookup returns CDR1 SGHVT and CDR2 SQSDAQ. CDR3 length equals 16 residues. Losses at the gene ends were 2 bases for V and 5 bases for J; bases not matched to a gene: 9. CDR3 nucleotide sequence: TGTGCCAGCAGCTTACCCCCCGGCGGGGGACACAATGAGCAGTTCTTC. Its protein product is CASSLPPGGGHNEQFF.

CDR3 in DNA: TGTGCCAGCAGTTTGGGGGGGACAGCCCAAGAGACCCAGTACTTC. Protein product: CASSLGGTAQETQYF. The gene calls are TRBV28 and TRBJ2-5; either TRBD1 or TRBD2 may fit D (7 bases each). The CDR3 runs 15 residues. Deletions cut 3 bases from V and 1 base from J, with 12 bases between. The germline V gene encodes CDR1 MDHEN and CDR2 SYDVKM. Based on the CDR3 plus reference TRBV28 and TRBJ2-5, the full variable domain is DVKVTQSSRYLVKRTGEKVFLECVQDMDHENMFWYRQDPGLGLRLIYFSYDVKMKEKGDIPEGYSVSREKKERFSLILESASTNQTSMYLCASSLGGTAQETQYFGPGTRLLVL.

A remark on this clonotype: One end of the junction varies from germline; a read error may be responsible. The chain couples TRBV27 to TRBJ2-2; 9 nucleotides align to TRBD2. The CDR3 runs to 15 residues. Germline V gene lookup returns CDR1 MNHEY and CDR2 SMNVEV (reference sequence). CDR3: CASSLGLAKTGELFF. DNA for the CDR3: TGTGCCAGCAGTTTAGGACTAGCGAAAACCGGGGAGCTGTTTTTT.

The rearrangement links TRBV2 to TRBJ2-5; the D gene is possibly TRBD2 (5 bases). This CDR3 is built from 14 residues. Trimming cost V 2 bases and J 2 bases, with 9 bases left between them. The germline CDR1 and CDR2 sequences are SNHLY and FYNNEI. The CDR3 protein is CASSEQGRQETQYF. The CDR3 DNA is TGTGCCAGCAGTGAACAAGGGAGACAAGAGACCCAGTACTTC.

This clonotype appeared a few times. This sequence joins TRBV4-1 and TRBJ1-2, with D perhaps TRBD1 (6 bases). Germline lookup yields CDR1 MGHRA and CDR2 YSYEKL. The CDR3 is 16 amino acids. Trimming left V 5 bases short and J 8 bases short, with 24 bases between. The DNA for the CDR3 is TGCGCCAGCAGCTTCCGGGACACCCAGCCCGAGCACGGCTACACCTTC. Translated: CASSFRDTQPEHGYTF.

The gene calls are TRBV7-6 and TRBJ2-7, with TRBD1 as a possible D gene (6 bases). Trimming cost V 7 bases and J 5 bases, with 12 bases left between them. The CDR3 is 12 residues long. Per germline, CDR1 SGHVS and CDR2 FNYEAQ. In DNA form, the CDR3 reads TGTGCCAGCAAGGGTGCAGGGGACGAGCAGTACGTC. Translation gives CASKGAGDEQYV.